The 21 T cell receptor beta chains in this list originate from one sample, sequenced in a study of blood T cell repertoires in COVID-19. TCRdb keeps only in-frame clones here, not all; method: immunoSEQ multiplex PCR. This repertoire shows under 14,000 clones, about 85% found once; its top ten account for roughly 26%. Sequences were obtained from peripheral blood. The receptors here all came from a man aged 25-45 years with active or convalescent COVID-19.

V usage is TRBV9 and J usage is TRBJ1-5; possible D gene TRBD1, 5 bases. The germline V gene has CDR1 SGDLS and CDR2 YYNGEE. V was pared by 0 bases and J by 4 bases, with 8 bases between. The CDR3 length is 14 residues. This CDR3 is CASSVGEGNQPQHF. The CDR3 bases are TGTGCCAGCAGCGTAGGGGAGGGGAATCAGCCCCAGCATTTT.

The rearrangement uses TRBV5-5 and TRBJ1-4; D is undetermined. V lost 2 bases to trimming and J lost 7 bases, with 3 bases between them. This CDR3 is 11 amino acids long. CDR1 is SGHKS, CDR2 YYEKEE, per germline (reference sequence). The DNA of the CDR3 is TGTGCCAGCAGCTTCCTTGAAAAACTGTTTTTT. It yields the protein CASSFLEKLFF.

The chain combines TRBV29-1 with TRBJ2-4; TRBD2 is a possible D gene (6 bases). This CDR3 has 12 amino acids. CDR1 and CDR2 from the germline V gene are SQVTM and ANQGSEA. V was clipped by 7 bases and J by 8 bases, with 15 bases between them. For the CDR3, the DNA is TGCAGCGGCGGGACGACGGGGGACATTCAGTACTTC. Its translation is CSGGTTGDIQYF. Full variable domain (missing parts from reference TRBV29-1 and TRBJ2-4): SAVISQKPSRDICQRGTSLTIQCQVDSQVTMMFWYRQQPGQSLTLIATANQGSEATYESGFVIDKFPISRPNLTFSTLTVSNMSPEDSSIYLCSGGTTGDIQYFGAGTRLSVL.

V and J are TRBV6-5 and TRBJ1-1; TRBD1 might be the D (5 bases). CDR3 length equals 13 residues. Trimming removed 5 bases from V and 0 bases from J, with 7 bases in between. The germline V gene has CDR1 MNHEY and CDR2 SVGAGI. CDR3 sequence: CASSRRVNTEAFF. CDR3 bases: TGTGCCAGCAGTCGCAGGGTGAACACTGAAGCTTTCTTT.

V usage is TRBV19 and J usage is TRBJ1-2; D might be TRBD1 (6 bases). The CDR3 is 13 residues long. The germline V gene encodes CDR1 LNHDA and CDR2 SQIVND (reference sequence). V was shortened by 4 bases and J by 3 bases, with 9 bases between the two germline ends. The CDR3 protein is CASSKGQHYGYTF. As DNA, the CDR3 is TGTGCCAGTAGTAAAGGACAGCACTATGGCTACACCTTC.

CDR3 DNA: TGTGCCAGCAGCTTGGATGCAGGGTCGTGGGGTCAAGAGACCCAGTACTTC. It translates to CASSLDAGSWGQETQYF. The chain is built from TRBV5-5 and TRBJ2-5, with D possibly TRBD1 on 5 matching bases. Germline V gene lookup returns CDR1 SGHKS and CDR2 YYEKEE (reference sequence). V was cut by 0 bases and J by 2 bases, with 17 bases left in between. The CDR3 is made up of 17 amino acids.

This clone was seen once. Here the CDR3 DNA reads TGTGCCAGCAGTTCGGGACAGGGGACCTTCTATGGCTACACCTTC. This gives the protein CASSSGQGTFYGYTF. V gene TRBV25-1 combines with J gene TRBJ1-2; 10 bases line up with TRBD1. The trim removed 5 bases at V and 4 bases at J, leaving 7 bases unmatched. Germline V gene lookup returns CDR1 MGHDK and CDR2 SYGVNS. The CDR3 runs 15 residues.

This chain links TRBV7-2 with TRBJ2-1; 8 bases fit TRBD2. This CDR3 comprises 16 residues. V was pared by 5 bases and J by 6 bases, with 12 bases of the junction left unmatched. Germline assignment: CDR1 SGHTA and CDR2 FQGNSA. The CDR3 nucleotides are TGTGCCAGCAGCAGGTCCGGGGGGGCCTGGTCCAATGAGCAGTTCTTC. It translates to CASSRSGGAWSNEQFF.

The chain uses TRBV11-3 and TRBJ2-1, with D possibly being TRBD1 (6 bases). The CDR3 is made up of 15 amino acids. The V and J ends lost 5 bases and 8 bases respectively, with 19 bases between them. Germline lookup yields CDR1 SGHNT and CDR2 YENEEA. The CDR3 nucleotides are TGTGCCAGCAGCCCTACTTCGGGCAGGGGAGATGAGCAGTTCTTC. Its protein is CASSPTSGRGDEQFF.

This rearrangement joins TRBV6-1 to TRBJ1-5; maybe TRBD1 (5 bases). The CDR3 covers 15 residues. The ends were cut back, 1 base at V and 2 bases at J, with 9 bases in the middle. The germline CDR1 and CDR2 sequences are MNHNS and SASEGT. The CDR3 loop reads CASSEGRVGNQPQHF. DNA for the CDR3: TGTGCCAGCAGTGAAGGCAGGGTTGGCAATCAGCCCCAGCATTTT.

Here the CDR3 DNA reads TGTGCCAGCAGCTTACGAGACAGGGGGCGGGTGGCGGTCGGTGAAAAACTGTTTTTT. Protein: CASSLRDRGRVAVGEKLFF. The chain couples TRBV11-2 to TRBJ1-4, with 10 bases matching TRBD1. This CDR3 region has 19 residues. Looked up from germline, CDR1 is SGHAT and CDR2 is FQNNGV. Trimming cost V 2 bases and J 7 bases; bases outside gene matches: 16.

The rearrangement joins TRBV5-5 to TRBJ2-2; 9 positions agree with TRBD1. The CDR3 runs 17 residues. CDR1 SGHKS and CDR2 YYEKEE come from the germline V gene (reference sequence). The ends lost 4 bases at V and 6 bases at J; junction bases unmatched: 13. The CDR3 DNA sequence: TGTGCCAGCAGCCACAGGGGGCCCCTTGGGGACTCCGGGGAGCTGTTTTTT. It yields the protein CASSHRGPLGDSGELFF.

J is TRBJ1-5 and V is TRBV7-9, with a tentative D call TRBD1 (6 bases). V was pared by 3 bases and J by 5 bases, with 11 bases between. Looked up from germline, CDR1 is SEHNR and CDR2 is FQNEAQ (reference sequence). The CDR3 loop spans 14 amino acids. Written as DNA, the CDR3 is TGTGCCAGCAGCTTGTCGGCAGGGGATCAGCCCCAGCATTTT. Its protein product is CASSLSAGDQPQHF. The full variable domain, with the rest looked up from reference TRBV7-9 and TRBJ1-5, is DTGVSQNPRHKITKRGQNVTFRCDPISEHNRLYWYRQTLGQGPEFLTYFQNEAQLEKSRLLSDRFSAERPKGSFSTLEIQRTEQGDSAMYLCASSLSAGDQPQHFGDGTRLSIL.

The V call is TRBV11-2, the J call TRBJ1-2; D gene ambiguous. This CDR3 is built from 14 residues. Germline loops: CDR1 SGHAT, CDR2 FQNNGV. The ends were cut back, 8 bases at V and 4 bases at J, with 17 bases in the middle. CDR3 sequence (DNA): TGTGCCAGCTCCCCGGGCGGGTCCCCCTATGGCTACACCTTC. It encodes CASSPGGSPYGYTF.

The V call is TRBV5-8, the J call TRBJ1-5, with D possibly TRBD1 on 5 matching bases. V was trimmed by 0 bases and J by 0 bases, leaving 16 bases between them. There are 18 residues in the CDR3. Germline values: CDR1 SGHTS, CDR2 YDEGEE. The CDR3 loop is CASSLGQPSSYSNQPQHF. The CDR3, as DNA: TGTGCCAGCAGCTTGGGACAGCCCAGCAGTTATAGCAATCAGCCCCAGCATTTT. The variable domain in full, completed from reference TRBV5-8 and TRBJ1-5, reads EAGVTQSPTHLIKTRGQQATLRCSPISGHTSVYWYQQALGLGLQFLLWYDEGEERNRGNFPPRFSGRQFPNYSSELNVNALELEDSALYLCASSLGQPSSYSNQPQHFGDGTRLSIL.

The chain couples TRBV3-1 (or the pseudogene TRBV3-2) to TRBJ2-7, with D perhaps TRBD2 (5 bases). V lost 4 bases to trimming and J lost 7 bases, with 11 bases between them. Germline assignment: CDR1 LGHDT and CDR2 YNNKEL (reference sequence). CDR3 length: 12 amino acids. CDR3 sequence (DNA): TGTGCCAGCAGCCCTTCCTCGGGGGAGCAGTACTTC. Protein sequence: CASSPSSGEQYF.

V and J are TRBV7-9 and TRBJ1-1; 10 bases fit TRBD1. Germline lookup yields CDR1 SEHNR and CDR2 FQNEAQ (reference sequence). V lost 5 bases, J lost 3 bases, and 12 bases stayed unmatched. The CDR3 covers 17 residues. The CDR3 DNA is TGTGCCAGCAGCCCGGCGCCAGGACAGGGGGACGACACTGAAGCTTTCTTT. Amino acids: CASSPAPGQGDDTEAFF. Full variable domain (outside the CDR3, taken from reference TRBV7-9 and TRBJ1-1): DTGVSQNPRHKITKRGQNVTFRCDPISEHNRLYWYRQTLGQGPEFLTYFQNEAQLEKSRLLSDRFSAERPKGSFSTLEIQRTEQGDSAMYLCASSPAPGQGDDTEAFFGQGTRLTVV.

The genes are TRBV4-1 and TRBJ1-6; no clear D. This CDR3 has 16 residues. Germline CDR1 reads MGHRA; CDR2 reads YSYEKL. Between the trimmed V and J ends, which lost 1 base and 7 bases, there was a span of 14 bases. The CDR3 here is CASSQVWAEGNSPLHF. CDR3 in DNA: TGCGCCAGCAGCCAAGTATGGGCAGAAGGAAATTCACCCCTCCACTTT.

The chain links TRBV18 to TRBJ2-2; a weak D match, TRBD2 (5 bases). V was cut by 3 bases and J by 5 bases, with 10 bases left in between. This CDR3 comprises 14 residues. Germline V gene sequence: CDR1 KGHSH, CDR2 LQKENI. CDR3 nucleotides: TGTGCCAGCTCACCTTCGGCGGGTACCGGGGAGCTGTTTTTT. Translation: CASSPSAGTGELFF.

The chain uses TRBV2 and TRBJ2-3, with 13 nucleotides matching TRBD2. Losses at the gene ends were 5 bases for V and 0 bases for J; bases not matched to a gene: 8. This CDR3 has 18 amino acids. Per the germline V gene, CDR1 is SNHLY and CDR2 is FYNNEI. The CDR3 coding sequence is TGTGCCAGCAGTCCTAGCGGGACTAGCGGGGATAGCACAGATACGCAGTATTTT. Translation gives CASSPSGTSGDSTDTQYF.

The chain has TRBV11-2 and TRBJ2-2; D perhaps matches TRBD2 (5 bases). V was shortened by 5 bases and J by 6 bases, with 10 bases between the two germline ends. CDR3 length: 13 residues. Germline CDR1 reads SGHAT; CDR2 reads FQNNGV. Here the CDR3 reads CASSIGRAGELFF. CDR3 nucleotide sequence: TGTGCCAGCAGCATAGGGCGGGCCGGGGAGCTGTTTTTT.